These T cell receptor beta chains were read from a single sample in a study of identifying expanded T cells in peripheral blood. TCRdb's copy holds only in-frame clones and misses some; the assay was immunoSEQ multiplex PCR. The sample consists of approximately 120,000 clones, approximately 90% of them appearing once. The sample comprised blood. These TCRs come from a person aged 18-69 years in good health. The CDR3 runs from the conserved cysteine through the conserved F or W. A D gene is named only where the DNA matches it firmly. Not every row has a clone size; where given, it reads once, few, many or a size class.

>TRBD2|TRBV5-1|TRBJ2-2|.
CASSLAAGVSGELFF
TGCGCCAGCAGCTTGGCAGCGGGAGTGTCCGGGGAGCTGTTTTTT
>TRBD1|TRBV2|TRBJ1-1|.
CASNQDRQGEAFF
TGTGCCAGCAACCAGGATCGACAGGGTGAAGCTTTCTTT
>.|TRBV7-8|TRBJ1-2|once
CASSLWTGGYYGYTF
TGTGCCAGCAGCTTATGGACGGGGGGCTACTATGGCTACACCTTC
>.|TRBV6-5|TRBJ2-1|.
CASSYAGLIYNEQFF
TGTGCCAGCAGTTACGCCGGATTAATCTACAATGAGCAGTTCTTC
>.|TRBV21-1|TRBJ2-3|.
CASSRASGGATDTQYF
TGTGCCAGCAGCAGAGCTAGCGGGGGGGCCACAGATACGCAGTATTTT
>.|TRBV7-9|TRBJ1-1|.
CASTTWTEAFF
TGTGCCAGCACCACTTGGACTGAAGCTTTCTTT
>.|TRBV28|TRBJ2-5|.
CASSRAGQQETQYF
TGTGCCAGTTCGCGGGCGGGGCAGCAAGAGACCCAGTACTTC
>.|TRBV11-2|TRBJ2-7|.
CASSPAPRVYEQYF
TGTGCCAGCAGCCCCGCGCCCAGGGTCTACGAGCAGTACTTC
>.|TRBV11-3|TRBJ1-1|.
CASSLDGGLGNAEAFF
TGTGCCAGCAGCTTAGATGGGGGTCTGGGGAACGCTGAAGCTTTCTTT
>TRBD1|TRBV11-2|TRBJ2-7|.
CASSLDGTGYSGQYF
TGTGCCAGCAGCTTAGATGGGACAGGGTATTCAGGGCAGTACTTC